The rows below give T cell receptor beta chains drawn from one sample of a study of PD-1 blockade in classical Hodgkin lymphoma. Assay used: immunoSEQ multiplex PCR; TCRdb lists only in-frame clones, some missing. The table has over 25,000 clones, roughly 88% seen once; the top ten hold around 6.7%. Source: CD8+ T cells from blood, taken at baseline. All receptors derive from a human donor with classical Hodgkin lymphoma. The conserved cysteine and the conserved F or W are not part of the CDR3 here. Each record gives: V gene, CDR3 protein.

V gene: TRBV19
CDR3 protein: ASSIGGGAYEQF

V gene: TRBV7-9
CDR3 protein: ASSFSSGYTGELF

V gene: TRBV6-1
CDR3 protein: ASSEGQPYEQY

V gene: TRBV5-1
CDR3 protein: ASSLGKREGLGEQY

V gene: TRBV4-2
CDR3 protein: ASSQDNSNYGYT

V gene: TRBV9
CDR3 protein: ASSDGNTNEQF

V gene: TRBV19
CDR3 protein: ASSIERVQPQH

V gene: TRBV6-5
CDR3 protein: ASSSQAGNTDTQY

V gene: TRBV7-9
CDR3 protein: ASRTYNEQF

V gene: TRBV28
CDR3 protein: ASSSRALYEQY

V gene: TRBV2
CDR3 protein: ASSGAGVPMETQY

V gene: TRBV6-5
CDR3 protein: ASSSRDPVGDH

V gene: TRBV28
CDR3 protein: ASSADPGLADNEQF

V gene: TRBV28
CDR3 protein: ASSTRQVYSNQPQH

V gene: TRBV7-6
CDR3 protein: ASSLDLETQY

V gene: TRBV9
CDR3 protein: ASSPPWGSAPSNEQF

V gene: TRBV4-1
CDR3 protein: ASSLGAGVNQPQH

V gene: TRBV28
CDR3 protein: ASSDPGEGYT

V gene: TRBV28
CDR3 protein: ASSYSGLGSYEQY

V gene: TRBV15
CDR3 protein: ATSLQGVLSGNTIY

V gene: TRBV2
CDR3 protein: ASSEGGQGLNTEAF

V gene: TRBV5-1
CDR3 protein: ASSLADPEQF

V gene: TRBV28
CDR3 protein: ASSLGTGTYEQY

V gene: TRBV9
CDR3 protein: ASSVYPSGSYNEQF

V gene: TRBV19
CDR3 protein: ASSTPEALYGYT

V gene: TRBV6-6
CDR3 protein: ASSYDLGTDTQY

V gene: TRBV5-1
CDR3 protein: ASRSGADGYT

V gene: TRBV28
CDR3 protein: ASSFGTSTIEQF

V gene: TRBV27
CDR3 protein: ASSSGQGRNNEQF

V gene: TRBV11-2
CDR3 protein: ASSPGDGRSGNTIY

V gene: TRBV7-6
CDR3 protein: ASSLVAGAIDTQY

V gene: TRBV28
CDR3 protein: ASSFVEGAQPQH

V gene: TRBV2
CDR3 protein: ASSERRLDNEQF

V gene: TRBV9
CDR3 protein: ASSVSIMGSGANVLT

V gene: TRBV19
CDR3 protein: ASALGGSGYNEQF

V gene: TRBV19
CDR3 protein: ASSTGQVIQPQH

V gene: TRBV30
CDR3 protein: AWSALQGSGYT

V gene: TRBV28
CDR3 protein: ASSFSRDGVETQY

V gene: TRBV6-6
CDR3 protein: ASSWSHEGELF

V gene: TRBV30
CDR3 protein: AWSVVRAGYT

V gene: TRBV2
CDR3 protein: ASSEGGEQF

V gene: TRBV27
CDR3 protein: ASSLGGTYGYT

V gene: TRBV5-8
CDR3 protein: ASSGDWELVYEQY

V gene: TRBV27
CDR3 protein: ASSLRGPTSIQETQY

V gene: TRBV6-5
CDR3 protein: ASTPRGRYGYT

V gene: TRBV9
CDR3 protein: ASSLGTGNQPQH

V gene: TRBV6-1
CDR3 protein: AMGGRGGYEQY

V gene: TRBV6-5
CDR3 protein: ASSLLAQETQY

V gene: TRBV27
CDR3 protein: ASSLWGTPMNTGELF

V gene: TRBV28
CDR3 protein: ASNKQSEFTYEQY

V gene: TRBV13
CDR3 protein: ASSFAGEQY

V gene: TRBV19
CDR3 protein: ASSGTGLQETQY

V gene: TRBV19
CDR3 protein: ASSPVRFFDYGYT

V gene: TRBV2
CDR3 protein: ASSDGYQPQH

V gene: TRBV7-9
CDR3 protein: ASSFRQAIYEQY

V gene: TRBV4-1
CDR3 protein: ASSLKSDLDTQY

V gene: TRBV29-1
CDR3 protein: SVTRTGEVYEQY